This entry features one T cell receptor beta chain sequence. What it binds is unknown. These data originate in a study of cytomegalovirus exposure and HLA in healthy donors. CDR1 is SEHNR, CDR2 FQNEAQ, per germline (reference sequence). The CDR3 runs to 17 residues. Trimming took 1 base from V and 0 from J; bases not matched to a gene: 4. Generated by immunoSEQ multiplex PCR, the TCRdb table keeps only in-frame clones and is missing some. The sample has about 160,000 clones, roughly nine tenths seen once. The study, taken as a whole, reports: Listed as cytomegalovirus-associated were 150 or so TCR beta chains. TCR clusters originating in the first cohort tended to co-occur in the 100 to 150 validation repertoires, according to a later analysis.

The chain has TRBV7-9 and TRBJ2-3, with 10 bases fitting TRBD2. The sequence was collected from a young woman in good health and CMV-seropositive. Sequencing was done on a sample of PBMCs. CDR3 loop: CASSLVGAGGSTDTQYF. CDR3 bases: TGTGCCAGCAGCTTAGTAGGAGCGGGGGGGAGCACAGATACGCAGTATTTT.